The entry below describes one T cell receptor (beta chain). The target antigen is unknown. This entry belongs to a study of vaccination and CD4 T cells after COVID-19. Turning to the study itself: Typically, post-vaccine samples were obtained a median 72 days after dose two, within a range of 14 to 241. Overlapping peptides of the spike proteins of SARS-CoV-2, HCoV-NL63, HCoV-OC43 and HCoV-229E were used for cell stimulation. General study points: It was observed that, in convalescent patients, a median 86.3% of reactive clones arose only post-vaccination. Vaccine-specific clones numbering 304 of 307 showed spike mono-reactivity in convalescent patients.

Trimming took off 2 bases at V and 5 bases at J, with 15 bases between the two ends. The germline gives CDR1 MNHEY, CDR2 SVGAGI. CDR3 length equals 15 residues. The Oncomine TCR Beta short-read assay was applied to DNA of cultured CD4+ T cells. One entry per CDR3 protein, called by TCRdb with MiXCR from the PCR reads. Here the sample spans about 18,000 distinct CDR3 sequences, about 50% being singletons. Treatment here: approximately 9-day PBMC culture with coronavirus spike peptide pools or control peptides (ViraFEST assay). The V call is TRBV6-5, the J call TRBJ2-5; no clear D. The sequence came from a human donor who had recovered from COVID-19. The specimen sequenced was CD4+ T cells from blood, cultured in vitro. This CDR3 is CASSYELVRLETQYF. In DNA, the CDR3 is TGTGCCAGCAGTTACGAGCTAGTAAGGCTGGAGACCCAGTACTTC.